The clone carrying this T cell receptor beta chain was picked up one time. The data are from a study of CD8 T cells in Susac syndrome. With 7 bases removed from V and 0 bases from J, the gap between germline ends came to 14 bases. The CDR3 is made up of 15 amino acids. RNA, at roughly 0.45 to 1 ug, was reverse transcribed with random hexamers. TCRdb independently ran MiXCR on the immunoSEQ multiplex PCR reads; one entry per CDR3 protein. The table shows around 140,000 distinct CDR3 sequences, with roughly 96% occurring only once. Sequencing of TCR beta was performed on blood CD8+ T cells and on blood CD4+ T cells. The multiple sclerosis controls comprised treatment-naive patients whose relapsing-remitting disease was stable or active.

Material for sequencing was CD4+ T cells from PBMCs. The receptor was isolated from a human donor with multiple sclerosis. The rearrangement uses TRBV12-3 or TRBV12-4 and TRBJ2-3, with D possibly matching TRBD2 (5 bases). CDR3: CASNGGAYSTDTQYF. In DNA form, the CDR3 reads TGTGCCAGCAACGGAGGAGCGTATAGCACAGATACGCAGTATTTT.